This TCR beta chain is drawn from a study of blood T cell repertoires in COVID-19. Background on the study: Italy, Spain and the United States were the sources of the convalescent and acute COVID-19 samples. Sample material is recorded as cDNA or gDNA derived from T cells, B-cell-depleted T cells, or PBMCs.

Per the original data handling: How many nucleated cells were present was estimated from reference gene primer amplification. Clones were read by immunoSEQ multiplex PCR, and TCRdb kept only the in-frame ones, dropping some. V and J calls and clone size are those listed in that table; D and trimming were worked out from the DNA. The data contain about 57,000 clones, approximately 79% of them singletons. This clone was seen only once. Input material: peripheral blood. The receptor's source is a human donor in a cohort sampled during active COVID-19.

The CDR3 spells CASSLPVGGTEAFF. CDR3 nucleotide sequence: TGTGCCAGCAGCCTCCCGGTCGGCGGCACTGAAGCTTTCTTT. The J gene is TRBJ1-1, the V gene TRBV5-5, with D unclear. The V gene's germline CDR1 is SGHKS and CDR2 YYEKEE (reference sequence). This CDR3 is built from 14 residues. Trimming removed 4 bases at V and 4 bases at J, with 14 bases between.